This TCR beta chain was documented in a study of shared clonotypes between healthy human individuals. With respect to this clone: Other DNA sequences in this sample translate to the same CDR3.

Some clones are missing from TCRdb's copy, which holds only in-frame ones; the method was immunoSEQ multiplex PCR. The data contain millions of clones, roughly 92% of them singletons. The CDR3 has 13 residues. Germline-derived CDR1 and CDR2 are SEHNR and FQNEAQ (reference sequence). V was shortened by 3 bases and J by 4 bases, with 7 bases between the two germline ends. Material: naive CD4+ T cells sorted from blood. Subset denoted: CD45RA+ positively selected. The clonotype comes from a man between 18 and 29 years old in good health. This sequence joins TRBV7-9 and TRBJ2-1; tentative D call: TRBD2 (5 bases). The CDR3 bases are TGTGCCAGCAGCTTCGGCGGGTACAATGAGCAGTTCTTC. It specifies CASSFGGYNEQFF.